These 3 T cell receptor beta chains originate from one sample sequenced in a study of blood T cell repertoires in COVID-19. Libraries were prepared by immunoSEQ multiplex PCR; TCRdb keeps only in-frame clonotypes and omits some of them. The data hold hundreds of thousands of clones, with 85% to 90% observed a single time. Sequencing input: PBMCs or T cells enriched from blood (not recorded which). The receptor set was obtained from a man aged 50-60 years who had been exposed to COVID-19.

This chain links TRBV7-3 with TRBJ1-1; TRBD1 might be the D (6 bases). V lost 5 bases, J lost 3 bases, and 16 bases lay in between. The CDR3 runs 15 residues. CDR1 is SGHTA, CDR2 FQGTGA, per germline. CDR3 in amino acids: CASSRGSRGDTEAFF. The DNA of the CDR3 is TGTGCCAGCAGCCGTGGGTCCAGGGGTGACACTGAAGCTTTCTTT.

This clone has only one observation. The chain combines TRBV5-1 with TRBJ1-1; D ambiguous. This CDR3 has 16 residues. Per germline, CDR1 SGHRS and CDR2 YFSETQ. V dropped 0 bases and J dropped 5 bases, with 17 bases sitting between them. DNA for the CDR3: TGCGCCAGCAGCTTGGGTCCCTCTGGGAGGGAAACTGAAGCTTTCTTT. Its protein is CASSLGPSGRETEAFF.

V usage is TRBV7-2 and J usage is TRBJ1-5; no definite D call. Trimming took 1 base from V and 5 from J, leaving 12 bases between them. Germline V CDR1 and CDR2: SGHTA, FQGNSA. The CDR3 sequence is 15 residues long. CDR3 residues: CASSLEAGSHQPQHF. The CDR3 region has the DNA TGTGCCAGCAGCTTAGAGGCGGGCAGCCATCAGCCCCAGCATTTT.